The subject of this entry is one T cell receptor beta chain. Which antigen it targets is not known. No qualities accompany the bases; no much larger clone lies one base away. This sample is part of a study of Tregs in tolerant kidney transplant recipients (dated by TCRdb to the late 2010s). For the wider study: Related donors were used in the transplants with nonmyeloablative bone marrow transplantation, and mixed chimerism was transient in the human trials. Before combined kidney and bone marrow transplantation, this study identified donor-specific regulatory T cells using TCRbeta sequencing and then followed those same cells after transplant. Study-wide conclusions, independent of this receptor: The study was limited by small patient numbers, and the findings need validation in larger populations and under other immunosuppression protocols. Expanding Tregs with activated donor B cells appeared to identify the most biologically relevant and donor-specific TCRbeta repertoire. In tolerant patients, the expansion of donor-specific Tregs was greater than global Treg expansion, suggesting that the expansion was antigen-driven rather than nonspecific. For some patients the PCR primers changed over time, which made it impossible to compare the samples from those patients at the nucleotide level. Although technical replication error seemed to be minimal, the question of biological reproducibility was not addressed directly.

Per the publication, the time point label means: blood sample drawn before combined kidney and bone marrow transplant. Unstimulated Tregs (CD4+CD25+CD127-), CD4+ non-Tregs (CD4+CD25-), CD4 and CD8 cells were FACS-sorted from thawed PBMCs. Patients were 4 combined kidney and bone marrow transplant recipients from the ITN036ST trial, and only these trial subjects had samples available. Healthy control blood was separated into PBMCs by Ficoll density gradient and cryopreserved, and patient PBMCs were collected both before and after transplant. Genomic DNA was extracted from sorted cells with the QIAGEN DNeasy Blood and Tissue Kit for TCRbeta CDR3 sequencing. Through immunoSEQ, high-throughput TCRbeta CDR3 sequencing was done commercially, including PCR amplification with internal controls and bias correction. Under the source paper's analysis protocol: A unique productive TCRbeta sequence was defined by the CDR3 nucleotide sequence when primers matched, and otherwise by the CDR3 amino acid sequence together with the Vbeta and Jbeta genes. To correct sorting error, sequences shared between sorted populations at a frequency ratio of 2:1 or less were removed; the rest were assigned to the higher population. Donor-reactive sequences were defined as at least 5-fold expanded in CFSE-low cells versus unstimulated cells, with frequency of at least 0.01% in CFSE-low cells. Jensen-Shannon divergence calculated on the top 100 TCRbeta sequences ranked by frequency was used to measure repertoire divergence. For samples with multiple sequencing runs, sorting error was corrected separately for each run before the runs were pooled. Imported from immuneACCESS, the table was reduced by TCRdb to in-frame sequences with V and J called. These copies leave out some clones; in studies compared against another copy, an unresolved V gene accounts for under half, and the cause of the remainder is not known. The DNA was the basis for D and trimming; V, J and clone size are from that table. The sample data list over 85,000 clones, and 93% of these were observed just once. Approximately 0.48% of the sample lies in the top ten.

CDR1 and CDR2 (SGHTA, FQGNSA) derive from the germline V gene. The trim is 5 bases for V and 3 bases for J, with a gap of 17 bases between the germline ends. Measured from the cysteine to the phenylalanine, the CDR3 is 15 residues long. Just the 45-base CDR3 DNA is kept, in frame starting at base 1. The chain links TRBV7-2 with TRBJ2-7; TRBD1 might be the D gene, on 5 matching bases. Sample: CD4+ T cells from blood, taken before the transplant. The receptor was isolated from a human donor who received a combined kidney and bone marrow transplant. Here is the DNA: TGTGCCAGCAGCCGAGGCGCTAGGGGTTTCTACGAGCAGTACTTC. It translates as CASSRGARGFYEQYF. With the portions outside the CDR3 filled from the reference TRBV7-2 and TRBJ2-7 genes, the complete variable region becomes GAGVSQSPSNKVTEKGKDVELRCDPISGHTALYWYRQSLGQGLEFLIYFQGNSAPDKSGLPSDRFSAERTGGSVSTLTIQRTQQEDSAVYLCASSRGARGFYEQYFGPGTRLTVT.